The source of this T cell receptor beta chain is a study of cytomegalovirus exposure and HLA in healthy donors. Use of 60 Vbeta and 13 Jbeta primers characterized the PCR. TCRdb's copy holds only in-frame clones and misses some; the assay was immunoSEQ multiplex PCR. The sample holds about 190,000 clones; approximately 86% are singletons and the top ten take around 0.3%. V lost 5 bases to trimming and J lost 0 bases, with 16 bases between them. The CDR3 covers 16 residues. Germline lookup yields CDR1 SGHAT and CDR2 FQNNGV. Overall study results and limits: Across HLA loci, a later analysis found differing TCR association rates, with DRB1 most and HLA-C fewest.

A remark on this clone: The antigen remains undetermined.

Sequenced: PBMCs. The chain recombines TRBV11-2 with TRBJ2-5, with D perhaps matching TRBD2 (5 bases). The clonotype originates from a woman aged 30 to 39 in good health and CMV-seronegative. The CDR3: CASSPPGFRYQETQYF. CDR3 bases: TGTGCCAGCAGCCCGCCGGGGTTCAGATACCAAGAGACCCAGTACTTC. Full variable domain (outside the CDR3, taken from reference TRBV11-2 and TRBJ2-5): EAGVAQSPRYKIIEKRQSVAFWCNPISGHATLYWYQQILGQGPKLLIQFQNNGVVDDSQLPKDRFSAERLKGVDSTLKIQPAKLEDSAVYLCASSPPGFRYQETQYFGPGTRLLVL.